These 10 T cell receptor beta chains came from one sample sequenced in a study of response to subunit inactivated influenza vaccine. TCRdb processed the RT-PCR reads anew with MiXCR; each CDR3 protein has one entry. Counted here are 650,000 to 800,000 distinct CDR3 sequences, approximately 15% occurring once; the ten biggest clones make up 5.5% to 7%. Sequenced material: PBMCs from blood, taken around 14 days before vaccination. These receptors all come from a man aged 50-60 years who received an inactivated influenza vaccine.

The CDR3 sequence is CASSESSPGADTQYF. DNA of the CDR3: TGCGCCAGCAGTGAGTCCTCTCCTGGGGCAGATACGCAGTATTTT. The V gene is TRBV10-1, the J gene TRBJ2-3; D remains unclear. CDR1 and CDR2 (germline): WNHNN, SYGVQD (reference sequence). This CDR3 region has 15 residues. V was clipped by 0 bases and J by 4 bases, with 11 bases between them.

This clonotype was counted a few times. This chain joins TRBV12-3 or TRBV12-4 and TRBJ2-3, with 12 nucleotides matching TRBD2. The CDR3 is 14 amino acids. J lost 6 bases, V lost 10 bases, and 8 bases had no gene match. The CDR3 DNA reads TGTGCCATCTCTAGCGGGGGGGCCTTGGATACGCAGTATTTT. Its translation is CAISSGGALDTQYF.

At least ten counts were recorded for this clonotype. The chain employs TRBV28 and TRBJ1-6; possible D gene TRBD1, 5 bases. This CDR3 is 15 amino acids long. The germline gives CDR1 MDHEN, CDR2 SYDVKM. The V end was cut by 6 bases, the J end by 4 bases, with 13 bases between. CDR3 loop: CASSDGTRYNSPLHF. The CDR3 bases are TGTGCCAGCAGCGACGGGACGCGTTATAATTCACCCCTCCACTTT.

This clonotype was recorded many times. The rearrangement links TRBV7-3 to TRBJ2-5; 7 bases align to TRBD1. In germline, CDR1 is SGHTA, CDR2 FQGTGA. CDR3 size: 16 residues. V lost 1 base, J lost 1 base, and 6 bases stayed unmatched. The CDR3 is CASSLRGGDIQETQYF. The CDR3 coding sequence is TGTGCCAGCAGCTTAAGAGGGGGCGATATCCAAGAGACCCAGTACTTC.

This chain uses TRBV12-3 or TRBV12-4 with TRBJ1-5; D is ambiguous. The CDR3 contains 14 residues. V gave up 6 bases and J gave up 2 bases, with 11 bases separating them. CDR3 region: CASRISGGNQPQHF. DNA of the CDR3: TGTGCCAGCAGGATCTCTGGGGGCAATCAGCCCCAGCATTTT.

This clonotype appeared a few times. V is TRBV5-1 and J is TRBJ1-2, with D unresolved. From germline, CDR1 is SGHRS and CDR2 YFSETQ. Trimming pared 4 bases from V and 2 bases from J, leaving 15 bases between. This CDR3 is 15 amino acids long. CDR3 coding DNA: TGCGCCAGCAGCCCGGACGGCAGAAGCAACTATGGCTACACCTTC. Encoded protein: CASSPDGRSNYGYTF.

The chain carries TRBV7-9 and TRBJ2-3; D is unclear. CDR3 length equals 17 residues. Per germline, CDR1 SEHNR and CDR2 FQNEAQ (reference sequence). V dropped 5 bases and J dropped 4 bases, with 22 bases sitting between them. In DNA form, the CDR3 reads TGTGCCAGCAGCACAAACTTCGGGCTTGAGCTGGCAGATACGCAGTATTTT. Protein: CASSTNFGLELADTQYF.

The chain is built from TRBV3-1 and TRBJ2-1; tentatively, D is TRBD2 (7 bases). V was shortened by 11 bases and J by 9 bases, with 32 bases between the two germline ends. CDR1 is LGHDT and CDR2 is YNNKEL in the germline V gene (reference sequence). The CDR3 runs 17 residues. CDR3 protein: CASTQDAWGGAWSEQFF. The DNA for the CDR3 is TGTGCCTCCACCCAAGATGCGTGGGGGGGGGCCTGGAGTGAGCAGTTCTTC.

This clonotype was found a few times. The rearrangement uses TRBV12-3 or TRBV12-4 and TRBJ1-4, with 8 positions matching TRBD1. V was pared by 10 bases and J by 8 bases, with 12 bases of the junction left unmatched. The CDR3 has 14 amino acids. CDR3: CATRGRGQKEKLFF. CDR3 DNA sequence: TGTGCCACCCGGGGCAGGGGGCAGAAAGAAAAACTGTTTTTT.

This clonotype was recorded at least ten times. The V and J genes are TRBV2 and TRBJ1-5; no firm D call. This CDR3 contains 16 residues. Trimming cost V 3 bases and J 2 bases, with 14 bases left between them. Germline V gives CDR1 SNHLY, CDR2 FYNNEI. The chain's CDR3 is CASSEGWGWGNQPQHF. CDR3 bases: TGTGCCAGCAGTGAGGGTTGGGGTTGGGGCAATCAGCCCCAGCATTTT.